The 29 T cell receptor beta chains in this list originate from one sample, sequenced in a study of cytotoxic CD8 clonotypes in ibrutinib-treated CLL. Repertoires were generated with immunoSEQ multiplex PCR, while TCRdb's copy carries only in-frame clones and drops some. The sample carries tens of thousands of clones, roughly 50% recorded once. This specimen consisted of PBMCs, obtained after 12 months of ibrutinib treatment. The source is a human donor with chronic lymphocytic leukemia.

CDR3 residues: CASSLVAVGAFF. CDR3 in DNA: TGTGCCAGCAGCTTAGTGGCAGTTGGGGCTTTCTTT. The chain links TRBV11-2 to TRBJ1-1; D gene uncertain. The CDR3 is 12 amino acids. Germline loops: CDR1 SGHAT, CDR2 FQNNGV. V was cut by 1 base and J by 11 bases, with 11 bases left in between.

V gene TRBV7-2 combines with J gene TRBJ2-1, with D perhaps assigned TRBD1 or TRBD2 (5 bases each). CDR3 length equals 16 residues. Germline lookup yields CDR1 SGHTA and CDR2 FQGNSA. Trimming left V 1 base short and J 4 bases short, with 14 bases between. The CDR3 spells CASSLVGEGRYNEQFF. The CDR3 nucleotides read TGTGCCAGCAGCTTAGTTGGAGAGGGGAGATACAATGAGCAGTTCTTC.

The chain recombines TRBV7-2 with TRBJ1-5; a possible D gene is TRBD1 (5 bases). The CDR3 extends over 16 amino acids. The germline gives CDR1 SGHTA, CDR2 FQGNSA. V shed 5 bases and J shed 2 bases, with 16 bases lying between them. CDR3 DNA: TGTGCCAGCAGCGCTTCAGGGAATAGGGGCAATCAGCCCCAGCATTTT. It is translated as CASSASGNRGNQPQHF.

This clone was seen only a few times. The J gene is TRBJ1-1, the V gene TRBV6-5; 8 positions match TRBD1. Trimming took 5 bases from V and 4 from J; bases not matched to a gene: 6. CDR3 length equals 14 residues. The germline gives CDR1 MNHEY, CDR2 SVGAGI. CDR3 protein: CASSPNRGSTEAFF. The CDR3 nucleotides read TGTGCCAGCAGTCCCAACAGGGGGAGCACTGAAGCTTTCTTT.

The V call is TRBV15, the J call TRBJ1-6; maybe TRBD1 (6 bases). V lost 7 bases and J lost 7, with 11 bases in between. CDR1 is LNHNV and CDR2 is YYDKDF in the germline V gene (reference sequence). This CDR3 contains 13 residues. The CDR3 DNA reads TGTGCCACCAAACAGGGTGGGAATTCACCCCTCCACTTT. This codes for CATKQGGNSPLHF.

The genes are TRBV11-2 and TRBJ2-1; a weak D match, TRBD1 (5 bases). Germline V lookup: CDR1 SGHAT, CDR2 FQNNGV. The CDR3 is 13 amino acids. V lost 7 bases and J 7 bases, leaving 14 bases between the germline ends. The CDR3 DNA reads TGTGCCAGCACCCCATGGGGCCCGAATGAGCAGTTCTTC. It yields the protein CASTPWGPNEQFF.

The sample holds a few counts of this clone. This sequence joins TRBV5-4 and TRBJ2-2, with D unresolved. The germline V gene has CDR1 SGHNT and CDR2 YYREEE (reference sequence). V was pared by 0 bases and J by 10 bases, with 7 bases between. This CDR3 spans 12 amino acids. Here the CDR3 reads CASSLEYEELFF. The CDR3 bases are TGTGCCAGCAGCTTGGAATATGAGGAGCTGTTTTTT.

CDR3 residues: CASSSSGAGTQYF. The CDR3 nucleotides are TGTGCCAGCAGTTCCTCGGGGGCAGGGACGCAGTATTTT. V is TRBV5-4 and J is TRBJ2-3; D could derive from TRBD1 or TRBD2 (6 bases each). The CDR3 totals 13 residues. Germline CDR1 reads SGHNT; CDR2 reads YYREEE (reference sequence). With 5 bases removed from V and 9 bases from J, the gap between germline ends came to 16 bases.

The chain is built from TRBV6-5 and TRBJ1-5; 8 nucleotides agree with TRBD1. CDR1 is MNHEY and CDR2 is SVGAGI in the germline V gene. V shed 2 bases, J shed 6 bases, and the junction held 3 bases outside the gene matches. The CDR3 sequence is 14 residues long. The CDR3 DNA reads as TGTGCCAGCAGTTACGCAACAGGGGGTCAGCCCCAGCATTTT. Amino acids: CASSYATGGQPQHF.

The chain combines TRBV19 with TRBJ2-1, with 12 bases identical to TRBD1. V shed 4 bases and J 7 bases; nucleotides not matched to a gene: 5. CDR3 length equals 15 residues. Per the germline V gene, CDR1 is LNHDA and CDR2 is SQIVND (reference sequence). The CDR3 sequence: CASSTGTGGWNEQFF. The CDR3, as DNA: TGTGCCAGTAGTACCGGGACAGGGGGCTGGAATGAGCAGTTCTTC.

The rearrangement joins TRBV7-6 to TRBJ1-2; D might be TRBD1 (5 bases). Between the trimmed V and J ends, which lost 5 bases and 2 bases, there was a span of 15 bases. Germline assignment: CDR1 SGHVS and CDR2 FNYEAQ. The CDR3 is 15 amino acids. CDR3 sequence (DNA): TGTGCCAGCAGCCCCAGGGTCGGGGACAACTATGGCTACACCTTC. It specifies CASSPRVGDNYGYTF.

The chain carries TRBV11-2 and TRBJ2-7; no reliable D call. CDR1 and CDR2 from the germline V gene are SGHAT and FQNNGV. Deletions cut 5 bases from V and 3 bases from J, with 5 bases between. This CDR3 spans 11 amino acids. This CDR3 reads CASSPGYEQYV. DNA for the CDR3: TGTGCCAGCAGCCCCGGCTACGAGCAGTACGTC.

The V and J genes are TRBV28 and TRBJ1-5; TRBD1 agrees at 10 bases. Germline CDR1 reads MDHEN; CDR2 reads SYDVKM. The J segment lost 4 bases and the V segment lost 2 bases, leaving 2 bases of the junction unmatched. The CDR3 totals 15 residues. CDR3 bases: TGTGCCAGCAGTTTAGAGGGACAGGGGAATCAGCCCCAGCATTTT. It is translated as CASSLEGQGNQPQHF.

This chain joins TRBV28 and TRBJ1-3; tentatively, D is TRBD1 (6 bases). The CDR3 is 15 amino acids. Trimming left V 6 bases short and J 1 base short, with 13 bases between. The V gene's germline CDR1 is MDHEN and CDR2 SYDVKM. CDR3: CASSSVQGSGNTIYF. Written as DNA, the CDR3 is TGTGCCAGCAGCTCCGTACAGGGATCTGGAAACACCATATATTTT.

This clone showed up just a few times. This sequence joins TRBV28 and TRBJ2-7; 8 bases are shared with TRBD1. This CDR3 contains 13 residues. V shed 4 bases and J 7 bases; nucleotides not matched to a gene: 6. CDR1 is MDHEN and CDR2 is SYDVKM in the germline V gene. Here the CDR3 reads CASSWAGGREQYV. As DNA, the CDR3 is TGTGCCAGCAGTTGGGCAGGGGGCAGGGAGCAGTACGTC.

The chain couples TRBV28 to TRBJ2-5; D not certain. Germline assignment: CDR1 MDHEN and CDR2 SYDVKM. CDR3 length: 12 residues. Trimming took off 4 bases at V and 4 bases at J, with 7 bases between the two ends. CDR3 sequence reads: CASSSQLETQYF. The CDR3 DNA reads TGTGCCAGCAGTTCCCAGTTAGAGACCCAGTACTTC.

The genes are TRBV5-4 and TRBJ2-3; 10 bases agree with TRBD2. V was clipped by 4 bases and J by 4 bases; unmatched bases: 9. The germline V gene has CDR1 SGHNT and CDR2 YYREEE (reference sequence). The CDR3 covers 16 residues. The CDR3 sequence is CASSGVAGGYSDTQYF. The DNA for the CDR3 is TGTGCCAGCAGCGGGGTAGCGGGAGGTTACTCAGATACGCAGTATTTT.

Only a few counts were recorded for this clone. The chain uses TRBV7-2 and TRBJ1-3; the D is unclear. Between the trimmed V and J ends, which lost 5 bases and 7 bases, there was a span of 12 bases. The CDR3 runs to 13 residues. Per the germline V gene, CDR1 is SGHTA and CDR2 is FQGNSA. The CDR3 bases are TGTGCCAGCAGCCACCCGGGTTTCAACACCATATATTTT. Its protein is CASSHPGFNTIYF.

There are a few counts of this clone. The chain links TRBV5-4 to TRBJ2-1; TRBD1 matches at 7 bases. Unmatched junction bases numbered 8, after V lost 0 bases and J lost 5 bases. Germline V CDR1 and CDR2: SGHNT, YYREEE (reference sequence). The CDR3 totals 16 residues. CDR3 amino acids: CASSLALTGFNNEQFF. As DNA, the CDR3 is TGTGCCAGCAGCTTGGCCCTGACAGGGTTCAACAATGAGCAGTTCTTC. Filled out from reference TRBV5-4 and TRBJ2-1, the complete variable domain reads ETGVTQSPTHLIKTRGQQVTLRCSSQSGHNTVSWYQQALGQGPQFIFQYYREEENGRGNFPPRFSGLQFPNYSSELNVNALELDDSALYLCASSLALTGFNNEQFFGPGTRLTVL.

The rearrangement uses TRBV6-5 and TRBJ2-2, with D possibly matching TRBD1 (6 bases). The CDR3 extends over 14 amino acids. Germline V gene lookup returns CDR1 MNHEY and CDR2 SVGAGI. Trimming stripped 4 bases from V and 5 bases from J, with 11 bases between. CDR3 amino acids: CASSFGQTTGELFF. CDR3 DNA sequence: TGTGCCAGCAGTTTTGGACAGACTACCGGGGAGCTGTTTTTT.

V is TRBV7-9 and J is TRBJ2-1; possible D gene TRBD1, 6 bases. This CDR3 is built from 15 residues. CDR1 and CDR2 from the germline V gene are SEHNR and FQNEAQ (reference sequence). The V and J ends lost 5 bases and 5 bases respectively, with 16 bases between them. The DNA for the CDR3 is TGTGCCAGCAGCGTGATGGGGACACCCGACAATGAGCAGTTCTTC. Translated: CASSVMGTPDNEQFF.

This clone was recorded once. The rearrangement uses TRBV5-6 and TRBJ2-5; 11 bases agree with TRBD1. Germline-derived CDR1 and CDR2 are SGHDT and YYEEEE. This CDR3 has 16 amino acids. V gave up 3 bases and J gave up 0 bases; unmatched junction bases: 4. CDR3 DNA: TGTGCCAGCAGCTCACCGGGACAGGGGGACCAAGAGACCCAGTACTTC. Encoded protein: CASSSPGQGDQETQYF. Together with reference TRBV5-6 and TRBJ2-5, the CDR3 gives the full variable domain: DAGVTQSPTHLIKTRGQQVTLRCSPKSGHDTVSWYQQALGQGPQFIFQYYEEEERQRGNFPDRFSGHQFPNYSSELNVNALLLGDSALYLCASSSPGQGDQETQYFGPGTRLLVL.

The chain links TRBV5-1 to TRBJ2-7; D possibly uses TRBD1 or TRBD2 (5 bases each). The V gene's germline CDR1 is SGHRS and CDR2 YFSETQ. Deletions cut 0 bases from V and 6 bases from J, with 10 bases between. The CDR3 consists of 13 residues. The CDR3 sequence is CASSLGLGTEQYV. The CDR3 DNA is TGCGCCAGCAGCTTGGGGCTGGGGACCGAGCAGTACGTC.

This clone came up a few times. V is TRBV14 and J is TRBJ2-3; D gene unclear. The length of the CDR3 is 16 residues. The germline CDR1 and CDR2 sequences are SGHDN and FVKESK. V lost 0 bases and J lost 5, with 15 bases in between. The CDR3 nucleotides are TGTGCCAGCAGCCAAGATCTTGGAGCTATCATAGATACGCAGTATTTT. Translating gives CASSQDLGAIIDTQYF.

This CDR3 reads CASSQVAGELFF. DNA for the CDR3: TGTGCCAGCAGCCAGGTGGCCGGGGAGCTGTTTTTT. The chain is built from TRBV6-5 and TRBJ2-2; no clear D. CDR1 MNHEY and CDR2 SVGAGI come from the germline V gene. V lost 6 bases and J lost 6, with 8 bases in between. This CDR3 is 12 amino acids long.

The chain recombines TRBV6-1 with TRBJ1-2; no clear D gene. The CDR3 covers 11 residues. V was clipped by 3 bases and J by 4 bases, with 3 bases between them. In germline, CDR1 is MNHNS, CDR2 SASEGT. The CDR3 region is CASSDVYGYTF. The CDR3 DNA reads as TGTGCCAGCAGTGACGTCTATGGCTACACCTTC.

The chain joins TRBV28 to TRBJ1-6; D remains ambiguous. CDR1 and CDR2 (germline): MDHEN, SYDVKM. Trimming shortened V by 2 bases and J by 9 bases, and 5 bases separated the two germline ends. The length of the CDR3 is 12 residues. DNA of the CDR3: TGTGCCAGCAGTTTAGAGGGTTCACCCCTCCACTTT. Protein product: CASSLEGSPLHF.

V usage is TRBV2 and J usage is TRBJ2-5, with a weak D call TRBD2 (6 bases). CDR1 and CDR2 from the germline V gene are SNHLY and FYNNEI. The CDR3 spans 15 residues. V was cut by 7 bases and J by 0 bases, with 15 bases left in between. The CDR3 coding sequence is TGTGCCAGCACCGGAGGGATCATGTACCAAGAGACCCAGTACTTC. Encoded protein: CASTGGIMYQETQYF.

J is TRBJ2-7 and V is TRBV5-8, with 14 bases lining up with TRBD2. The germline V gene has CDR1 SGHTS and CDR2 YDEGEE. The V gene end was trimmed by 3 bases and the J gene end by 8 bases; junction bases not matched to a gene: 13. The CDR3 spans 17 residues. The CDR3 bases are TGTGCCAGCAGCTCGGCCGGGACTAGCGGGAGTTTTTATAAGCAGTACTTC. Its translation: CASSSAGTSGSFYKQYF. The variable domain in full, with the rest retrieved from reference TRBV5-8 and TRBJ2-7, is EAGVTQSPTHLIKTRGQQATLRCSPISGHTSVYWYQQALGLGLQFLLWYDEGEERNRGNFPPRFSGRQFPNYSSELNVNALELEDSALYLCASSSAGTSGSFYKQYFGPGTRLTVT.